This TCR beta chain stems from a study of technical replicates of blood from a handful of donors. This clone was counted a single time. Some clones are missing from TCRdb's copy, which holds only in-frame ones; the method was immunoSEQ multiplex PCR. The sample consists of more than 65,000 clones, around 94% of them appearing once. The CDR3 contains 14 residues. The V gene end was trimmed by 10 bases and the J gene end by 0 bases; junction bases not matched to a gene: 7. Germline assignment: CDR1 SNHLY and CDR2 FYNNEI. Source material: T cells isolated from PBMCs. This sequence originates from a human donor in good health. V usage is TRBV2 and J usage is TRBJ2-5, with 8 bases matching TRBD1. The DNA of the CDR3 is TGTGCCACCAAGGGACAGGCGTACCAAGAGACCCAGTACTTC. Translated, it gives CATKGQAYQETQYF.